One and the same sample provided the 20 T cell receptor beta chains below, sequenced in a study of cytomegalovirus exposure and HLA in healthy donors. TCRdb's copy holds only in-frame clones and misses some; the assay was immunoSEQ multiplex PCR. This sample has fewer than 200,000 clones, with about 89% found just once. The sample taken for sequencing was PBMCs. Receptor source: a man aged 30 to 39 in good health and CMV-seropositive.

There are a few counts of this clone. The chain is built from TRBV28 and TRBJ1-2; D uncertain. The germline CDR1 and CDR2 sequences are MDHEN and SYDVKM. Trimming shortened V by 8 bases and J by 6 bases, and 7 bases separated the two germline ends. This CDR3 spans 10 amino acids. The CDR3 protein is CASRLNGYTF. The CDR3 region has the DNA TGTGCCAGCCGATTAAATGGCTACACCTTC.

This clone was seen just once. The chain carries TRBV7-7 and TRBJ2-1; D is perhaps TRBD2 (6 bases). The CDR3 is 15 amino acids. Trimming pared 0 bases from V and 12 bases from J, leaving 18 bases between. Germline CDR1 reads SSHAT; CDR2 reads FNYEAQ (reference sequence). CDR3 protein: CASSLALTRDSRQFF. DNA of the CDR3: TGTGCCAGCAGCTTAGCGCTAACACGGGACTCCCGGCAGTTCTTC.

This chain links TRBV27 with TRBJ1-5; no definite D call. The CDR3 is made up of 15 amino acids. Deletions cut 5 bases from V and 1 base from J, with 12 bases between. Germline CDR1 MNHEY, CDR2 SMNVEV (reference sequence). For the CDR3, the DNA is TGTGCCAGCAGTCCCGGCGCCCTGAGCAATCAGCCCCAGCATTTT. This encodes CASSPGALSNQPQHF.

This chain links TRBV28 with TRBJ1-3; 10 nucleotides line up with TRBD1. CDR1 and CDR2 (germline): MDHEN, SYDVKM. The length of the CDR3 is 16 residues. Unmatched junction bases numbered 7, after V lost 5 bases and J lost 3 bases. The CDR3 DNA is TGTGCCAGCAGTACCTCCGGGACAGGGGTTGGAAACACCATATATTTT. Translated: CASSTSGTGVGNTIYF.

The chain employs TRBV6-5 and TRBJ1-1, with 8 positions matching TRBD1. The CDR3 contains 14 residues. The J segment lost 4 bases and the V segment lost 5 bases, leaving 6 bases of the junction unmatched. Looked up from germline, CDR1 is MNHEY and CDR2 is SVGAGI. CDR3 in DNA: TGTGCCAGCAGTCCCGACAGGGGTGGCACTGAAGCTTTCTTT. Protein: CASSPDRGGTEAFF.

This clone was detected once. CDR3 protein: CASSLLGGQETQYF. DNA of the CDR3: TGTGCCAGCAGCTTATTAGGGGGTCAAGAGACCCAGTACTTC. The chain links TRBV7-3 to TRBJ2-5, with a weak D call TRBD1 (6 bases). The germline gives CDR1 SGHTA, CDR2 FQGTGA. CDR3 length: 14 amino acids. Trimming shortened V by 2 bases and J by 2 bases, and 9 bases separated the two germline ends.

This clone was seen a handful of times. The CDR3 loop is CASSEAGTGPLNYGYTF. The CDR3 nucleotides read TGTGCCAGCAGTGAAGCGGGGACAGGGCCTCTTAACTATGGCTACACCTTC. This chain joins TRBV2 and TRBJ1-2, with TRBD1 matching over 9 bases. In germline, CDR1 is SNHLY, CDR2 FYNNEI. Unmatched junction bases numbered 6, after V lost 0 bases and J lost 1 base. The CDR3 has 17 amino acids.

The chain has TRBV11-3 and TRBJ1-6, with a weak D call TRBD1 (5 bases). Germline V CDR1 and CDR2: SGHNT, YENEEA. Trimming left V 5 bases short and J 9 bases short, with 17 bases between. This CDR3 is built from 15 residues. The CDR3 loop is CASSPSEGRGSPLHF. Written as DNA, the CDR3 is TGTGCCAGCAGCCCCTCGGAGGGAAGGGGTTCACCCCTCCACTTT.

The gene calls are TRBV7-8 and TRBJ1-1; D is perhaps TRBD1 (5 bases). Germline CDR1 is SGHVS and CDR2 is FQNEAQ. The length of the CDR3 is 15 residues. The ends were cut back, 1 base at V and 0 bases at J, with 9 bases in the middle. The CDR3 DNA follows: TGTGCCAGCAGCTTAGGGGACGGAATGAACACTGAAGCTTTCTTT. Translating it yields CASSLGDGMNTEAFF. Using reference TRBV7-8 and TRBJ1-1 for the parts outside the CDR3, the full variable domain is GAGVSQSPRYKVAKRGQDVALRCDPISGHVSLFWYQQALGQGPEFLTYFQNEAQLDKSGLPSDRFFAERPEGSVSTLKIQRTQQEDSAVYLCASSLGDGMNTEAFFGQGTRLTVV.

This chain joins TRBV5-4 and TRBJ1-4; possible D gene TRBD1, 5 bases. This CDR3 comprises 15 residues. V lost 3 bases and J 0 bases, leaving 9 bases between the germline ends. Germline CDR1 SGHNT, CDR2 YYREEE (reference sequence). This CDR3 is CASSSQGSTNEKLFF. The CDR3 DNA is TGTGCCAGCAGCTCGCAGGGCTCAACTAATGAAAAACTGTTTTTT.

The chain combines TRBV11-2 with TRBJ2-1; D not certain. V lost 0 bases to trimming and J lost 7 bases, with 10 bases between them. Germline V gene sequence: CDR1 SGHAT, CDR2 FQNNGV. CDR3 length: 14 amino acids. CDR3 in amino acids: CASSLDALGNEQFF. The DNA for the CDR3 is TGTGCCAGCAGCTTAGACGCCCTTGGGAATGAGCAGTTCTTC.

V and J are TRBV2 and TRBJ2-3; D assignment may be TRBD1 or TRBD2 (6 bases each). The V end lost 6 bases, the J end lost 8 bases, and 21 bases lay between the germline ends. Germline V CDR1 and CDR2: SNHLY, FYNNEI. The CDR3 contains 15 residues. CDR3 sequence reads: CASRAGGGTGSTQYF. The CDR3 DNA sequence: TGTGCCAGCAGAGCAGGAGGGGGGACGGGGAGTACGCAGTATTTT.

The J gene is TRBJ2-7, the V gene TRBV6-5, with 7 bases fitting TRBD2. V trimming: 0 bases; J trimming: 3 bases; junction bases outside the gene matches: 5. CDR1 is MNHEY, CDR2 SVGAGI, per germline. The CDR3 is 15 residues long. The CDR3 sequence is CASSYSTGRHYEQYF. CDR3 sequence (DNA): TGTGCCAGCAGTTACTCGACCGGGAGGCACTACGAGCAGTACTTC.

The V and J genes are TRBV5-1 and TRBJ1-5; D is possibly TRBD1 (5 bases). The V and J ends lost 0 bases and 1 base respectively, with 8 bases between them. CDR3 length: 15 residues. The germline gives CDR1 SGHRS, CDR2 YFSETQ. In DNA, the CDR3 is TGCGCCAGCAGCTTGGATGGGGGAAGCAATCAGCCCCAGCATTTT. Translation: CASSLDGGSNQPQHF.

The chain links TRBV5-1 to TRBJ1-1, with a tentative D call TRBD1 (5 bases). Germline CDR1 is SGHRS and CDR2 is YFSETQ. The CDR3 consists of 14 residues. V gave up 4 bases and J gave up 0 bases, with 10 bases separating them. The CDR3 nucleotides read TGCGCCAGCAGCACGACAGATTTGAACACTGAAGCTTTCTTT. This gives the protein CASSTTDLNTEAFF.

J is TRBJ2-1 and V is TRBV9, with TRBD2 matching over 12 bases. CDR3 length equals 14 residues. The trim removed 0 bases at V and 9 bases at J, leaving 1 base unmatched. CDR1 is SGDLS, CDR2 YYNGEE, per germline. CDR3 sequence: CASSVVLAGGEQFF. DNA for the CDR3: TGTGCCAGCAGCGTAGTACTAGCGGGAGGTGAGCAGTTCTTC.

The J gene is TRBJ2-2, the V gene TRBV5-1; D is unresolved. This CDR3 contains 14 residues. V dropped 4 bases and J dropped 4 bases, with 11 bases sitting between them. Looked up from germline, CDR1 is SGHRS and CDR2 is YFSETQ. The CDR3 region has the DNA TGCGCCAGCAGCCTAGAGGACGGCACCGGGGAGCTGTTTTTT. Translated: CASSLEDGTGELFF.

CDR3 nucleotides: TGTGCCAGCACCTTTTATATGAGCCAAACCTACAATGAGCAGTTCTTC. This translates into CASTFYMSQTYNEQFF. J is TRBJ2-1 and V is TRBV6-6; D unclear. Trimming pared 7 bases from V and 2 bases from J, leaving 18 bases between. This CDR3 has 16 amino acids. Germline CDR1 MNHNY, CDR2 SVGAGI (reference sequence).

The chain links TRBV27 to TRBJ2-2; tentative D call: TRBD1 (5 bases). The V end was cut by 6 bases, the J end by 3 bases, with 5 bases between. Germline CDR1 and CDR2: MNHEY and SMNVEV (reference sequence). This CDR3 has 12 residues. This CDR3 reads CASRGDTGELFF. In DNA form, the CDR3 reads TGTGCCAGCAGAGGGGACACCGGGGAGCTGTTTTTT.

V and J are TRBV29-1 and TRBJ1-1, with D possibly TRBD1 on 5 matching bases. CDR1 SQVTM and CDR2 ANQGSEA come from the germline V gene. Trimming left V 3 bases short and J 5 bases short, with 19 bases between. The CDR3 is made up of 15 amino acids. The CDR3 nucleotides are TGCAGCGTTGAGAAACTGGGCAGGGAGGGGACTGAAGCTTTCTTT. This sequence encodes CSVEKLGREGTEAFF.